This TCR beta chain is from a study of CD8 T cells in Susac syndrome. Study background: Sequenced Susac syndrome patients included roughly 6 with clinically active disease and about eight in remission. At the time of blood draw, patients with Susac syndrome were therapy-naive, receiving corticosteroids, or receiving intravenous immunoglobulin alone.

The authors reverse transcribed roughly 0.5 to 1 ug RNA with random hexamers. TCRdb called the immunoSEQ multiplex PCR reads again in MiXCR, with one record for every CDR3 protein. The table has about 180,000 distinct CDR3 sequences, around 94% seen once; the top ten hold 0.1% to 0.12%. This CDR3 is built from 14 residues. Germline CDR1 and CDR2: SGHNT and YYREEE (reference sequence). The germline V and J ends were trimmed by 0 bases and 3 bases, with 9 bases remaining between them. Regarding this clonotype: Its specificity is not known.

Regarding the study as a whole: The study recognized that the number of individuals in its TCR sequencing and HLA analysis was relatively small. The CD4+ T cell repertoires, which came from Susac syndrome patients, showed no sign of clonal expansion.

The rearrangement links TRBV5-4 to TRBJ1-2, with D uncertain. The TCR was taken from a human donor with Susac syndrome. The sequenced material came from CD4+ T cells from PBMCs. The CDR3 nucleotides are TGTGCCAGCAGCTTGGGGGAATTGGACTATGGCTACACCTTC. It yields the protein CASSLGELDYGYTF.